This entry features one T cell receptor beta chain sequence. The data belong to a study of blood T cell repertoires in COVID-19. CDR3 length: 14 residues. V was cut by 6 bases and J by 1 base, with 10 bases left in between. Germline CDR1 MNHNY, CDR2 SVGAGI (reference sequence). Recovered participants had two consecutive negative NP/OP PCR tests, healthcare professional clearance, or symptom resolution. Authors' methods: By means of reference gene primer amplification, nucleated cell counts were estimated. Assay: immunoSEQ multiplex PCR; the TCRdb copy retains only in-frame clones and omits some. V and J calls and clone size follow that table, whereas D and trimming were derived from the DNA. This sample has roughly 140,000 clones; 84% occur once, and the top ten carry around 7.8%.

The sequence came from a man aged 50 to 59 who had recovered from COVID-19. The V gene is TRBV6-6, the J gene TRBJ2-1; possibly TRBD2 for D (6 bases). Source material: PBMCs or T cells enriched from blood (not recorded which). Here the CDR3 reads CASSPGGSYNEQFF. Here the CDR3 DNA reads TGTGCCAGCAGCCCCGGGGGATCCTACAATGAGCAGTTCTTC.